Sequencing of this T cell receptor beta chain was carried out in a study of cytomegalovirus exposure and HLA in healthy donors. Findings and limits, study-wide: There were some public TCRs occurring in many donors, but most TCR sequences were rare. CMV antigen specificity of three CMV-associated chains was confirmed in vitro.

Details on this clone: What it binds is unknown.

Profiled with immunoSEQ multiplex PCR; TCRdb holds only in-frame clones, not every one. The data contain 150,000 to 200,000 clones, about 80% of them seen just once; the ten biggest clones take up 2.5% to 3.5%. V was clipped by 1 base and J by 7 bases; unmatched bases: 18. Per the germline V gene, CDR1 is MNHEY and CDR2 is SMNVEV (reference sequence). The CDR3 runs 18 residues. The specimen sequenced was PBMCs. The sequence was obtained from a woman under 30 in good health and CMV-seropositive. The rearrangement joins TRBV27 to TRBJ1-2; 7 nucleotides agree with TRBD1. This CDR3 reads CASSLLSRSYQGVVGYTF. The CDR3 coding sequence is TGTGCCAGCAGTTTATTGAGTCGGAGCTACCAGGGGGTGGTTGGCTACACCTTC.